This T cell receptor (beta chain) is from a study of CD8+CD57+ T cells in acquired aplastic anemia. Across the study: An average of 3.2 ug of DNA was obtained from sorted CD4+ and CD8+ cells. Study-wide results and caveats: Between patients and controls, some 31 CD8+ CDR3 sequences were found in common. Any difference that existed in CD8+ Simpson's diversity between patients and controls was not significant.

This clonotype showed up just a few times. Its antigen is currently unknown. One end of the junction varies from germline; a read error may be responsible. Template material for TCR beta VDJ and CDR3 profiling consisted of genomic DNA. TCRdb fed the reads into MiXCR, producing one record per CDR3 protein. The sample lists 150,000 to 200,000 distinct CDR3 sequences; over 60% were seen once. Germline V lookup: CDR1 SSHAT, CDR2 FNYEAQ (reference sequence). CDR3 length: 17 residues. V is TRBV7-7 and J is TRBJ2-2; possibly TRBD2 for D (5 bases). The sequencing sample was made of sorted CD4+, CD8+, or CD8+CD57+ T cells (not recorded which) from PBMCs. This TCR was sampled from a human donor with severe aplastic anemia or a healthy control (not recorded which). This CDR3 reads CASSLGLDSPPFGELFF. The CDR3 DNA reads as TGTGCTAGCAGCTTAGGACTGGACTCCCCACCGTTCGGGGAGCTGTTTTTT. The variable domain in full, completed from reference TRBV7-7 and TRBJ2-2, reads GAGVSQSPRYKVTKRGQDVTLRCDPISSHATLYWYQQALGQGPEFLTYFNYEAQPDKSGLPSDRFSAERPEGSISTLTIQRTEQRDSAMYRCASSLGLDSPPFGELFFGEGSRLTVL.